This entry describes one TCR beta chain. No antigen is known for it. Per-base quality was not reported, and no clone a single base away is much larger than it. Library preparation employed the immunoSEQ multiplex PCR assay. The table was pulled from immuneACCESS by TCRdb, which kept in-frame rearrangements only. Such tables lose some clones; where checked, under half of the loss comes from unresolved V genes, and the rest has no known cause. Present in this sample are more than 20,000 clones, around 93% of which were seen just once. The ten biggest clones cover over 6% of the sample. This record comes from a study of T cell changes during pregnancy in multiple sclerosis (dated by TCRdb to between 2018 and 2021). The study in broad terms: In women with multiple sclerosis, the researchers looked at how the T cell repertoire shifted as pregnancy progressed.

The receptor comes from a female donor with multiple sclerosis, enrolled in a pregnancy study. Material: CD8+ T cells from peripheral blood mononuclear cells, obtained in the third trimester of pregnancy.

The nucleotide sequence is given as TGTGCCAGCGGGGATGGGGGGGAAGAGGGCTACACCTTC. Its product reads: CASGDGGEEGYTF. The rearrangement joined TRBV7-9 to TRBJ1-2; TRBD1 is a weak D gene call, 5 bases matching. The CDR3 numbers 13 residues from cysteine through phenylalanine. Only the CDR3 portion is preserved as DNA: 39 bases, with reading frame beginning at the first base. The trim is 8 bases for V and 8 bases for J, with a gap of 18 bases between the germline ends. Per the germline V gene (reference sequence), SEHNR is the CDR1 and FQNEAQ is the CDR2.